The next 29 T cell receptor beta chains were all read from a single sample in a study of neurological immune-mediated disorders. Regarding time point: longitudinal time-point 3. One entry per CDR3 protein, called by TCRdb with MiXCR from the 5' RACE reads. The table has approximately 85,000 distinct CDR3 sequences, 3.5% to 5.5% seen once; the top ten hold 5% to 6%. The sample was PBMCs. The receptor set was obtained from a woman aged 55-70 years with multiple sclerosis.

The J gene is TRBJ1-1, the V gene TRBV9; 9 nucleotides agree with TRBD1. With V trimmed by 2 bases and J by 0 bases, 8 bases remained unmatched. This CDR3 contains 17 residues. CDR1 and CDR2 from the germline V gene are SGDLS and YYNGEE. The CDR3: CASSVNPGQGVNTEAFF. CDR3 DNA sequence: TGTGCCAGCAGCGTCAACCCGGGACAGGGTGTGAACACTGAAGCTTTCTTT.

Many counts were recorded for this clonotype. The CDR3 is CASTRDRGLGETQYF. For the CDR3, the DNA is TGCGCCAGCACCCGGGACAGGGGGCTTGGAGAGACCCAGTACTTC. The chain joins TRBV5-1 to TRBJ2-5, with TRBD1 matching 12 bases. V gave up 6 bases and J gave up 4 bases; unmatched junction bases: 7. Looked up from germline, CDR1 is SGHRS and CDR2 is YFSETQ. The CDR3 consists of 15 residues.

This clonotype was counted many times. The genes are TRBV5-1 and TRBJ2-7; 9 bases match TRBD1. CDR1 SGHRS and CDR2 YFSETQ come from the germline V gene. The junction had 6 bases not matched to a gene; V was cut back by 3 bases and J by 5 bases. This CDR3 is built from 14 residues. Here the CDR3 reads CASSYYRGRDEQYF. For the CDR3, the DNA is TGCGCCAGCAGCTACTACAGGGGGCGCGACGAGCAGTACTTC.

This clonotype was counted ten times or more. The chain links TRBV5-1 to TRBJ2-1, with unresolved D. Germline-derived CDR1 and CDR2 are SGHRS and YFSETQ. V lost 1 base and J lost 8, with 16 bases in between. The CDR3 has 15 residues. CDR3 in amino acids: CASSLQSAVSHEQFF. Written as DNA, the CDR3 is TGCGCCAGCAGCTTGCAGTCAGCTGTAAGCCATGAGCAGTTCTTC.

At least ten counts were recorded for this clonotype. The chain has TRBV10-3 and TRBJ2-3; the match to TRBD2 covers 10 bases. Germline CDR1 and CDR2: ENHRY and SYGVKD. The CDR3 has 20 amino acids. V was pared by 0 bases and J by 0 bases, with 12 bases of the junction left unmatched. CDR3: CAISESIGSGGPTSTDTQYF. The CDR3 bases are TGTGCCATCAGTGAGTCAATCGGTAGCGGGGGGCCAACTAGCACAGATACGCAGTATTTT.

This clonotype was picked up many times. The chain employs TRBV20-1 and TRBJ2-3; D is perhaps TRBD1 or TRBD2 (5 bases each). Germline V gene sequence: CDR1 DFQATT, CDR2 SNEGSKA (reference sequence). The V gene lost 6 bases and the J gene lost 2 bases, with 15 bases spanning the gap. The CDR3 consists of 14 residues. The CDR3 is CSAPGTFNTDTQYF. CDR3 DNA: TGCAGTGCCCCCGGGACCTTCAACACAGATACGCAGTATTTT.

This clonotype was seen ten or more times. The chain combines TRBV7-2 with TRBJ1-2; a possible D gene is TRBD1 (6 bases). The length of the CDR3 is 14 residues. CDR1 and CDR2 (germline): SGHTA, FQGNSA. The germline V and J ends were trimmed by 4 bases and 8 bases, with 17 bases remaining between them. This CDR3 is CASSSMDSFRGYTF. CDR3 nucleotides: TGTGCCAGCAGCTCAATGGACAGCTTTAGGGGCTACACCTTC.

This clonotype has ten or more counts. CDR3 region: CASSLAPGRGAFF. The CDR3, as DNA: TGTGCCAGCAGCTTGGCGCCCGGACGGGGGGCTTTCTTT. This chain links TRBV5-6 with TRBJ1-1, with a weak D call TRBD1 (5 bases). Germline-derived CDR1 and CDR2 are SGHDT and YYEEEE. The V end lost 0 bases, the J end lost 11 bases, and 14 bases lay between the germline ends. The CDR3 is 13 amino acids.

The sample holds many counts of this clonotype. The CDR3 here is CSASSGMWTDTQYF. The CDR3 DNA reads TGCAGCGCCTCTTCGGGCATGTGGACAGATACGCAGTATTTT. The rearrangement links TRBV29-1 to TRBJ2-3; D remains unclear. The germline V gene encodes CDR1 SQVTM and CDR2 ANQGSEA. The CDR3 contains 14 residues. The V and J ends lost 7 bases and 3 bases respectively, with 17 bases between them.

This clonotype was detected ten times or more. This chain links TRBV5-1 with TRBJ1-1; D may be TRBD1 (5 bases). This CDR3 is built from 14 residues. The V end was cut by 1 base, the J end by 2 bases, with 9 bases between. Germline values: CDR1 SGHRS, CDR2 YFSETQ. CDR3 bases: TGCGCCAGCAGCTTGACAGGAGGAAACACTGAAGCTTTCTTT. Its protein product is CASSLTGGNTEAFF.

This clonotype was picked up many times. This chain connects TRBV9 to TRBJ2-3; 13 positions match TRBD2. Germline V gives CDR1 SGDLS, CDR2 YYNGEE. This CDR3 region has 17 residues. J gave up 2 bases and V 4 bases, and 7 bases lay outside the gene matches. The CDR3 DNA follows: TGTGCCAGCAGCCCCCGACTAGCGGGGGGAGCCACAGATACGCAGTATTTT. It codes for CASSPRLAGGATDTQYF.

This clonotype has ten or more counts. The chain is built from TRBV5-6 and TRBJ2-1; the D gene is possibly TRBD1 (5 bases). CDR1 is SGHDT and CDR2 is YYEEEE in the germline V gene. The CDR3 is 16 amino acids. V gave up 2 bases and J gave up 8 bases, with 20 bases separating them. CDR3 coding DNA: TGTGCCAGCAGCTTCAAATCCGCTCAACAGGTCCATGAGCAGTTCTTC. It yields the protein CASSFKSAQQVHEQFF.

The sample holds many counts of this clonotype. The gene calls are TRBV5-1 and TRBJ2-6; D not certain. CDR1 SGHRS and CDR2 YFSETQ come from the germline V gene. The CDR3 sequence is 15 residues long. The ends were cut back, 4 bases at V and 1 base at J, with 9 bases in the middle. CDR3 loop: CASSQLSSGANVLTF. CDR3 DNA: TGCGCCAGCAGCCAACTCTCGTCTGGGGCCAACGTCCTGACTTTC.

This clonotype occurred many times. The V call is TRBV2, the J call TRBJ2-7; tentative D call: TRBD2 (7 bases). Germline CDR1 is SNHLY and CDR2 is FYNNEI. The CDR3 runs to 16 residues. V shed 3 bases and J shed 2 bases, with 17 bases lying between them. The CDR3 region has the DNA TGTGCCAGCAGTGAGGGGGGGCCTGAGCGGGCCTACGAGCAGTACTTC. Translation: CASSEGGPERAYEQYF.

This clonotype was seen a few times. The chain employs TRBV11-3 and TRBJ2-2; maybe TRBD2 (6 bases). The CDR3 runs to 14 residues. Trimming took off 1 base at V and 6 bases at J, with 9 bases between the two ends. Germline CDR1 SGHNT, CDR2 YENEEA. The chain's CDR3 is CASSLGGDAGELFF. Here the CDR3 DNA reads TGTGCCAGCAGCTTAGGGGGGGATGCCGGGGAGCTGTTTTTT.

At least ten counts were recorded for this clonotype. The chain couples TRBV5-1 to TRBJ1-2, with TRBD1 matching 7 bases. The ends lost 0 bases at V and 4 bases at J; junction bases unmatched: 0. Per germline, CDR1 SGHRS and CDR2 YFSETQ. This CDR3 has 13 residues. Written as DNA, the CDR3 is TGCGCCAGCAGCTTGGACAGGGGCTATGGCTACACCTTC. This gives the protein CASSLDRGYGYTF.

This clonotype has a count of ten or more. This chain connects TRBV5-1 to TRBJ2-1, with D maybe TRBD2 (7 bases). V shed 0 bases and J shed 4 bases, with 14 bases lying between them. CDR3 length: 16 residues. Germline V lookup: CDR1 SGHRS, CDR2 YFSETQ. CDR3 sequence (DNA): TGCGCCAGCAGCTTGGTTGGGGGGGCCTTATACAATGAGCAGTTCTTC. Translated, it gives CASSLVGGALYNEQFF.

The sample holds many counts of this clonotype. The chain recombines TRBV6-1 with TRBJ2-6; D is undetermined. The CDR3 spans 15 residues. Germline values: CDR1 MNHNS, CDR2 SASEGT. V was cut by 1 base and J by 0 bases, with 4 bases left in between. DNA for the CDR3: TGTGCCAGCAGTGAAGGGGGCTCTGGGGCCAACGTCCTGACTTTC. Translated: CASSEGGSGANVLTF.

On this clonotype: This clone may be a read error of a much larger clone one base away. This chain joins TRBV7-8 and TRBJ2-1; no firm D call. With the DNA end fitting TRBJ2-5 better, the J assignment may be wrong. CDR1 SGHVS and CDR2 FQNEAQ come from the germline V gene. The CDR3 consists of 14 residues. In nucleotides, the CDR3 is TGTGCCAGCAACTTAGTTACATCCCAAGAGACCCAGTACTTC. Translated, it gives CASNLVTSQETQYF.

This clonotype came up a few times. The chain links TRBV18 to TRBJ1-2; 8 bases match TRBD1. This CDR3 comprises 17 residues. The J segment lost 2 bases and the V segment lost 0 bases, leaving 8 bases of the junction unmatched. CDR1 is KGHSH and CDR2 is LQKENI in the germline V gene. The chain's CDR3 is CASSPPNKGQGNYGYTF. CDR3 sequence (DNA): TGTGCCAGCTCACCACCCAATAAAGGACAGGGAAACTATGGCTACACCTTC.

The chain has TRBV20-1 and TRBJ2-1; D may be TRBD1 (5 bases). V was clipped by 0 bases and J by 9 bases, with 18 bases between them. Germline values: CDR1 DFQATT, CDR2 SNEGSKA (reference sequence). The CDR3 totals 15 residues. The CDR3 protein is CSARERMTVGIEQFF. Written as DNA, the CDR3 is TGCAGTGCTAGAGAGAGGATGACAGTAGGAATTGAGCAGTTCTTC.

This clonotype was observed many times. The CDR3 loop is CSVITQGNGYTF. The CDR3 DNA reads TGCAGCGTGATAACCCAGGGGAATGGCTACACCTTC. The rearrangement links TRBV29-1 to TRBJ1-2, with D perhaps matching TRBD1 (6 bases). Germline CDR1 and CDR2: SQVTM and ANQGSEA. This CDR3 spans 12 amino acids. V shed 6 bases and J shed 6 bases, with 14 bases lying between them. The full variable domain, its missing parts supplied by reference TRBV29-1 and TRBJ1-2, is SAVISQKPSRDICQRGTSLTIQCQVDSQVTMMFWYRQQPGQSLTLIATANQGSEATYESGFVIDKFPISRPNLTFSTLTVSNMSPEDSSIYLCSVITQGNGYTFGSGTRLTVV.

This clonotype was counted many times. This chain joins TRBV14 and TRBJ2-6; D unclear. CDR3 length: 15 amino acids. Germline V lookup: CDR1 SGHDN, CDR2 FVKESK. The V end was cut by 4 bases, the J end by 0 bases, with 7 bases between. The CDR3 protein is CASSPYYSGANVLTF. The CDR3 DNA follows: TGTGCCAGCAGCCCTTACTACTCTGGGGCCAACGTCCTGACTTTC. The full variable domain, its missing parts supplied by reference TRBV14 and TRBJ2-6, is EAGVTQFPSHSVIEKGQTVTLRCDPISGHDNLYWYRRVMGKEIKFLLHFVKESKQDESGMPNNRFLAERTGGTYSTLKVQPAELEDSGVYFCASSPYYSGANVLTFGAGSRLTVL.

This clonotype was seen at least ten times. The rearrangement joins TRBV10-2 to TRBJ2-1; D ambiguous. Trimming pared 1 base from V and 4 bases from J, leaving 2 bases between. The CDR3 contains 12 residues. The V gene's germline CDR1 is WSHSY and CDR2 SAAADI. The CDR3: CASSEWYNEQFF. DNA of the CDR3: TGCGCCAGCAGTGAGTGGTACAATGAGCAGTTCTTC.

Ten or more counts support this clonotype. The J gene is TRBJ2-1, the V gene TRBV10-3; D unclear. The CDR3 has 13 amino acids. V lost 3 bases to trimming and J lost 5 bases, with 8 bases between them. Per the germline V gene, CDR1 is ENHRY and CDR2 is SYGVKD. CDR3 amino acids: CAISDTTNNEQFF. In nucleotides, the CDR3 is TGTGCCATCAGTGACACTACCAACAATGAGCAGTTCTTC.

This clonotype was counted ten times or more. The chain combines TRBV15 with TRBJ2-7; 10 bases align to TRBD1. This CDR3 has 15 residues. With V trimmed by 3 bases and J by 2 bases, 4 bases remained unmatched. Germline V CDR1 and CDR2: LNHNV, YYDKDF (reference sequence). CDR3 coding DNA: TGTGCCACCAGCAGGGGGGGGACAGGGGCCTACGAGCAGTACTTC. Its translation: CATSRGGTGAYEQYF.

This clonotype came up many times. The V call is TRBV5-1, the J call TRBJ1-5; the D gene is possibly TRBD1 (6 bases). The V end lost 2 bases, the J end lost 7 bases, and 13 bases lay between the germline ends. The CDR3 contains 14 residues. Per the germline V gene, CDR1 is SGHRS and CDR2 is YFSETQ. The DNA of the CDR3 is TGCGCCAGCAGCTTAACGGCAGGGGAACAGCCCCAGCATTTT. This sequence encodes CASSLTAGEQPQHF.

The rearrangement links TRBV7-2 to TRBJ1-1, with D perhaps matching TRBD1 (6 bases). The CDR3 contains 16 residues. Trimming removed 4 bases at V and 0 bases at J, with 15 bases between. Per germline, CDR1 SGHTA and CDR2 FQGNSA. The CDR3 nucleotides read TGTGCCAGCAGCTCAAGACAGGTATATTTGAACACTGAAGCTTTCTTT. Amino acid sequence: CASSSRQVYLNTEAFF.

This clonotype has a count of ten or more. The chain couples TRBV28 to TRBJ2-1; 11 nucleotides align to TRBD2. CDR1 MDHEN and CDR2 SYDVKM come from the germline V gene. Trimming cost V 2 bases and J 8 bases; bases outside gene matches: 8. The CDR3 sequence is 16 residues long. The CDR3 DNA reads as TGTGCCAGCAGTTTAGCTAGCGGGGGGATTCGATATGAGCAGTTCTTC. Protein sequence: CASSLASGGIRYEQFF.